This T cell receptor (beta chain) was observed in a study of Ad26.COV2.S vaccination and SARS-CoV-2 variants. A word on this clone: Its antigen is still unknown.

General observations from the study: From the TCR breadth and depth analyses, total T cell responses may have been underestimated.

The repertoire was sequenced with immunoSEQ multiplex PCR; TCRdb's copy has only in-frame clones and lacks some. The table shows approximately 340,000 clones, with about 90% occurring only once. The V and J ends lost 7 bases and 1 base, in that order; junction bases with no gene match: 9. Looked up from germline, CDR1 is LNHDA and CDR2 is SQIVND (reference sequence). This CDR3 has 15 residues. The chain joins TRBV19 to TRBJ1-1; 7 nucleotides align to TRBD1. The material was peripheral blood, obtained after recovery from COVID-19. The TCR originated in a human donor who had recovered from COVID-19. CDR3 amino acids: CASIGPGTANTEAFF. The CDR3 region has the DNA TGTGCCAGTATTGGCCCCGGGACAGCGAACACTGAAGCTTTCTTT. Looking up the rest from reference TRBV19 and TRBJ1-1 gives the full variable domain: DGGITQSPKYLFRKEGQNVTLSCEQNLNHDAMYWYRQDPGQGLRLIYYSQIVNDFQKGDIAEGYSVSREKKESFPLTVTSAQKNPTAFYLCASIGPGTANTEAFFGQGTRLTVV.